These T cell receptor beta chains were read from a single sample in a study of blood T cell repertoires in COVID-19. Data came from immunoSEQ multiplex PCR; TCRdb stores just in-frame clones and leaves some out. The repertoire has roughly 38,000 clones, 80% to 90% of them found once; the top ten carry under 2%. Sequenced: peripheral blood. The source of these receptors is a man aged 55 to 70 with COVID-19, enrolled during active disease. Both conserved end residues are part of each CDR3. A D gene is named only where the DNA matches it firmly. Only part of the rows carry a size: once, few, many, or a class if the clone is expanded.

v_gene	j_gene	abundance	len	d_gene	CDR3aa	CDR3nt
TRBV5-6	TRBJ2-7	.	12	TRBD1	CASSFDRDQQYF	TGTGCCAGCAGCTTTGACAGGGACCAGCAGTACTTC
TRBV4-2	TRBJ1-1	.	15	.	CASSQEPMGDTEAFF	TGTGCCAGCAGCCAAGAACCGATGGGAGACACTGAAGCTTTCTTT
TRBV27	TRBJ1-4	.	15	.	CASSFLGVGGEKLFF	TGTGCCAGCAGTTTTTTGGGTGTGGGGGGGGAAAAACTGTTTTTT
TRBV7-9	TRBJ1-5	once	15	.	CASSLAARSMEPQHF	TGTGCCAGCAGCTTAGCCGCTAGGAGCATGGAGCCCCAGCATTTT
TRBV3-1/TRBV3-2	TRBJ2-2	.	16	TRBD1	CASSQQGATNTGELFF	TGTGCCAGCAGCCAACAGGGGGCCACGAACACCGGGGAGCTGTTTTTT
TRBV5-1	TRBJ1-2	.	13	.	CASSRDLIYGYTF	TGCGCCAGCAGCCGGGACTTGATCTATGGCTACACCTTC
TRBV11-2	TRBJ1-1	once	14	.	CASSLGSRGTEAFF	TGTGCCAGCAGCTTAGGATCCAGGGGCACTGAAGCTTTCTTT
TRBV11-2	TRBJ2-7	.	17	TRBD1	CASSRTRDRVWSYEQYF	TGTGCCAGCAGCCGTACCCGGGACAGGGTTTGGTCCTACGAGCAGTACTTC
TRBV7-6	TRBJ2-2	.	17	TRBD2	CASSLEGTSGITGELFF	TGTGCCAGCAGCTTAGAGGGGACTAGCGGGATCACCGGGGAGCTGTTTTTT
TRBV9	TRBJ2-7	.	16	TRBD2	CASSPQGGLRGVEQYF	TGTGCCAGCAGCCCTCAGGGAGGGCTACGAGGAGTGGAGCAGTACTTC
TRBV15	TRBJ1-5	.	19	TRBD1	CATSTSGTGVIDSNQPQHF	TGTGCCACCAGCACCTCCGGGACAGGAGTAATTGATAGCAATCAGCCCCAGCATTTT
TRBV10-3	TRBJ2-1	.	15	TRBD2	CAIREDGLANNEQFF	TGTGCCATCAGGGAAGACGGACTAGCCAACAATGAGCAGTTCTTC
TRBV5-1	TRBJ1-1	.	12	.	CASSLAGLEAFF	TGCGCCAGCAGCTTGGCCGGGTTGGAAGCTTTCTTT
TRBV12-2	TRBJ1-5	medium-sized	19	.	CASRLVIRVGDRGNQPQHF	TGTGCAAGTCGCTTAGTGATCCGCGTTGGGGACAGGGGCAATCAGCCCCAGCATTTT
TRBV21-1	TRBJ1-1	.	17	.	CASSKGHEDSGDTEAFF	TGTGCCAGCAGCAAAGGGCATGAGGACAGTGGGGACACTGAAGCTTTCTTT
TRBV5-4	TRBJ1-1	.	14	.	CASSLASPNTEAFF	TGTGCCAGCAGCTTGGCCAGTCCGAACACTGAAGCTTTCTTT
TRBV9	TRBJ2-7	.	14	TRBD1	CASSVGGTAYEQYF	TGTGCCAGCAGCGTAGGAGGGACAGCCTACGAGCAGTACTTC
TRBV28	TRBJ1-1	.	12	.	CASRAGIPSAFF	TGTGCCAGCAGAGCAGGGATCCCGTCGGCTTTCTTT
TRBV6-5	TRBJ1-3	.	15	.	CASTPTGLSGNTIYF	TGTGCCAGCACTCCCACAGGGCTCTCTGGAAACACCATATATTTT
TRBV28	TRBJ1-3	.	16	.	CASGITGITSGNTIYF	TGTGCCAGCGGCATCACCGGGATCACCTCTGGAAACACCATATATTTT
TRBV28	TRBJ1-2	.	15	TRBD1	CASSPMSWTGRGYTF	TGTGCCAGCAGCCCTATGTCCTGGACAGGGAGGGGCTACACCTTC
TRBV29-1	TRBJ1-5	once	13	.	CSVEETAAAPQHF	TGCAGCGTTGAGGAGACAGCCGCGGCGCCCCAGCATTTT
TRBV4-2	TRBJ1-1	.	15	TRBD1	CASSQETGGNTEAFF	TGTGCCAGCAGCCAAGAAACAGGGGGGAACACTGAAGCTTTCTTT
TRBV5-4	TRBJ2-1	.	15	TRBD2	CASSLGGTSINEQFF	TGTGCCAGCAGCTTGGGGGGGACTAGCATCAATGAGCAGTTCTTC
TRBV7-2	TRBJ1-1	.	13	.	CASSLGRQGEAFF	TGTGCCAGCAGCTTAGGGCGCCAGGGTGAAGCTTTCTTT
TRBV3-1/TRBV3-2	TRBJ1-4	.	16	.	CASSQVGPRGNEKLFF	TGTGCCAGTAGCCAAGTGGGGCCCCGAGGTAATGAAAAACTGTTTTTT
TRBV2	TRBJ2-6	.	15	.	CASSEWGAGANVLTF	TGTGCCAGCAGTGAATGGGGGGCTGGGGCCAACGTCCTGACTTTC
TRBV5-1	TRBJ2-7	.	18	.	CASSLGDVYIGRRDEQYF	TGCGCCAGCAGCTTGGGTGATGTATATATAGGCAGGAGGGACGAGCAGTACTTC
TRBV19	TRBJ1-5	.	13	.	CASSTGDVQPQHF	TGTGCCAGTAGTACGGGGGATGTTCAGCCCCAGCATTTT
TRBV5-1	TRBJ2-1	.	14	TRBD1	CASIVGQGNNEQFF	TGCGCCAGCATTGTGGGACAGGGAAACAATGAGCAGTTCTTC
TRBV19	TRBJ1-6	.	11	.	CASSIGDRLHF	TGTGCCAGTAGTATAGGAGACAGGCTTCACTTT
TRBV3-1/TRBV3-2	TRBJ2-4	.	18	.	CASSPRGSFDLAKNIQYF	TGTGCCAGCAGCCCCAGGGGTTCTTTTGACCTAGCCAAAAACATTCAGTACTTC
TRBV28	TRBJ2-1	.	15	.	CASSLAPSSYNEQFF	TGTGCCAGCAGTCTAGCACCGAGCTCCTACAATGAGCAGTTCTTC
TRBV5-1	TRBJ1-4	.	14	TRBD1	CASSVGQRNEKLFF	TGCGCCAGCAGCGTGGGACAGCGAAATGAAAAACTGTTTTTT
TRBV3-1/TRBV3-2	TRBJ1-5	.	15	.	CASSQGQDLNQPQHF	TGTGCCAGCAGCCAGGGCCAGGACTTAAATCAGCCCCAGCATTTT
TRBV9	TRBJ2-3	.	14	.	CASSVGPSTDTQYF	TGTGCCAGCAGCGTAGGGCCAAGCACAGATACGCAGTATTTT
TRBV11-2	TRBJ1-3	.	15	.	CASSSPFFSGNTIYF	TGTGCCAGCAGCTCCCCCTTTTTCTCTGGAAACACCATATATTTT
TRBV6-1	TRBJ1-1	.	14	TRBD1	CASSDNWGQGMAFF	TGTGCCAGCAGTGATAATTGGGGACAGGGAATGGCTTTCTTT
TRBV30	TRBJ1-2	once	11	TRBD1	CAWSEGQGYTF	TGTGCCTGGAGTGAGGGACAGGGCTACACCTTC
TRBV7-9	TRBJ1-3	.	15	.	CASSPEVVFGNTIYF	TGTGCCAGCAGCCCCGAGGTAGTTTTTGGAAACACCATATATTTT
TRBV12-3/TRBV12-4	TRBJ2-7	few	13	TRBD1	CASSTGGSYEQYF	TGTGCCAGCAGCACAGGGGGCTCCTACGAGCAGTACTTC
TRBV14	TRBJ1-6	.	12	.	CASSHQDSPLHF	TGTGCCAGCAGCCATCAGGATTCACCCCTCCACTTT
TRBV24-1	TRBJ1-2	.	14	TRBD1	CATRGQALNDGYTF	TGTGCCACCAGGGGACAGGCCCTTAACGATGGCTACACCTTC
TRBV6-1	TRBJ2-1	.	15	TRBD2	CASSEAASGRGEQFF	TGTGCCAGCAGTGAAGCTGCTAGCGGGAGGGGTGAGCAGTTCTTC
TRBV9	TRBJ1-6	few	14	TRBD1	CASKGAGDNSPLHF	TGTGCCAGCAAGGGGGCAGGGGACAATTCACCCCTCCACTTT
TRBV29-1	TRBJ1-1	.	14	TRBD1	CSVQLQGMNTEAFF	TGCAGCGTACAACTACAGGGGATGAACACTGAAGCTTTCTTT
TRBV27	TRBJ2-7	.	15	TRBD2	CASSSYSGMNYEQYF	TGTGCCAGCAGTTCGTATAGCGGGATGAACTACGAGCAGTACTTC
TRBV5-6	TRBJ2-3	.	13	.	CASSLAGQDTQYF	TGTGCCAGCAGCTTGGCTGGGCAAGATACGCAGTATTTT
TRBV29-1	TRBJ2-7	.	13	TRBD2	CSVELLADYEQYF	TGCAGCGTTGAACTCCTAGCGGACTACGAGCAGTACTTC
TRBV2	TRBJ1-1	.	14	TRBD1	CATKVGQGNTEAFF	TGTGCCACCAAAGTGGGACAGGGGAACACTGAAGCTTTCTTT
TRBV2	TRBJ2-7	.	14	TRBD1	CASSPSGQGDEQYF	TGTGCCAGCAGTCCCTCTGGACAGGGTGACGAGCAGTACTTC
TRBV10-1	TRBJ2-2	.	14	TRBD2	CASSSGRGTGELFF	TGCGCCAGCAGTAGCGGGAGGGGCACCGGGGAGCTGTTTTTT